Below are 27 T cell receptor beta chains sequenced from a single sample in a study of cytomegalovirus exposure and HLA in healthy donors. PCR was performed using 60 Vbeta and 13 Jbeta primers. Measured with immunoSEQ multiplex PCR; TCRdb has only the in-frame clones, and not every one. Among 150,000 to 200,000 clones listed, more than 60% were seen once. Sequenced material: PBMCs. The receptors were gathered from a female donor in good health and CMV-seronegative.

The CDR3 nucleotides are TGTGCCAGCTCGCCCGACAGAGGCTCTGGAAACACCATATATTTT. Translating it yields CASSPDRGSGNTIYF. The rearrangement joins TRBV18 to TRBJ1-3, with D possibly being TRBD1 (5 bases). Germline CDR1 reads KGHSH; CDR2 reads LQKENI. V was shortened by 6 bases and J by 0 bases, with 12 bases between the two germline ends. CDR3 length equals 15 residues.

This clone has a handful of counts. The V call is TRBV5-5, the J call TRBJ1-5, with 7 bases fitting TRBD1. The J segment lost 1 base and the V segment lost 4 bases, leaving 2 bases of the junction unmatched. The CDR3 loop spans 14 amino acids. Germline V CDR1 and CDR2: SGHKS, YYEKEE (reference sequence). The CDR3 region is CASSDRVSNQPQHF. The CDR3 coding sequence is TGTGCCAGCAGCGACAGGGTCAGCAATCAGCCCCAGCATTTT.

The chain uses TRBV19 and TRBJ2-7, with 7 positions matching TRBD2. The CDR3 covers 15 residues. Germline V gene lookup returns CDR1 LNHDA and CDR2 SQIVND (reference sequence). The V and J ends lost 4 bases and 0 bases, in that order; junction bases with no gene match: 6. The CDR3 loop is CASSNPAGVSYEQYF. In nucleotides, the CDR3 is TGTGCCAGTAGTAATCCCGCGGGGGTCTCCTACGAGCAGTACTTC.

This chain connects TRBV6-6 to TRBJ1-1; 7 bases are shared with TRBD1. CDR1 and CDR2 (germline): MNHNY, SVGAGI (reference sequence). The CDR3 spans 13 residues. Trimming at V came to 2 bases and at J to 4 bases, leaving 1 base not matched to a gene. CDR3 amino acids: CASSYEGATEAFF. The CDR3 nucleotides read TGTGCCAGCAGTTACGAGGGGGCCACTGAAGCTTTCTTT.

The rearrangement joins TRBV28 to TRBJ2-5, with 12 bases that match TRBD1. The DNA end is more similar to TRBJ2-7, so the J call may be wrong. The CDR3 loop spans 15 amino acids. Germline CDR1 reads MDHEN; CDR2 reads SYDVKM. The chain's CDR3 is CASSDPGQGAYEQYF. In DNA form, the CDR3 reads TGTGCCAGCAGTGACCCGGGACAGGGGGCTTACGAGCAGTACTTC.

The rearrangement joins TRBV15 to TRBJ2-7; 9 bases match TRBD2. The CDR3 is made up of 15 amino acids. The trim removed 0 bases at V and 5 bases at J, leaving 5 bases unmatched. Germline values: CDR1 LNHNV, CDR2 YYDKDF (reference sequence). The CDR3: CATSRDGSGRNEQYF. CDR3 nucleotides: TGTGCCACCAGCAGAGATGGTAGCGGGAGAAACGAGCAGTACTTC.

The CDR3 protein is CASSLGHRGSPLHF. CDR3 nucleotides: TGTGCCAGCAGTTTGGGACACCGAGGTTCACCCCTCCACTTT. The rearrangement uses TRBV28 and TRBJ1-6; D may be TRBD1 (6 bases). The germline CDR1 and CDR2 sequences are MDHEN and SYDVKM. The CDR3 is 14 amino acids. Trimming took 3 bases from V and 9 from J, leaving 12 bases between them.

This rearrangement joins TRBV23-1 to TRBJ1-1; 10 bases line up with TRBD1. TRBV23-1 is placed among ORFs of uncertain function. The CDR3 extends over 16 amino acids. With V trimmed by 7 bases and J by 0 bases, 8 bases remained unmatched. The chain's CDR3 is CASKARDRGLNTEAFF. CDR3 DNA sequence: TGCGCCAGCAAGGCGAGGGACAGGGGATTGAACACTGAAGCTTTCTTT.

The chain is built from TRBV28 and TRBJ2-3; 8 bases map to TRBD1. CDR1 MDHEN and CDR2 SYDVKM come from the germline V gene. The CDR3 is 12 amino acids. J was trimmed by 5 bases and V by 6 bases; bases with no gene match: 1. The CDR3 nucleotides are TGTGCCAGCAGCAGGGGGCGAGATACGCAGTATTTT. This translates into CASSRGRDTQYF.

On this clone: Additional DNA sequences in this sample encode the identical CDR3. This chain connects TRBV6-4 to TRBJ1-6, with D perhaps matching TRBD1 (6 bases). CDR3 length equals 14 residues. Germline-derived CDR1 and CDR2 are MRHNA and SNTAGT. Trimming took off 3 bases at V and 6 bases at J, with 9 bases between the two ends. CDR3 region: CASSEGRGNSPLHF. In DNA, the CDR3 is TGTGCCAGCAGTGAGGGCAGGGGTAATTCACCCCTCCACTTT.

The gene calls are TRBV7-2 and TRBJ2-2; TRBD2 aligns across 8 bases. The CDR3 sequence is 15 residues long. Trimming at V came to 4 bases and at J to 2 bases, leaving 3 bases not matched to a gene. Germline values: CDR1 SGHTA, CDR2 FQGNSA. CDR3 protein: CASSSSGGNTGELFF. CDR3 in DNA: TGTGCCAGCAGCTCCAGCGGGGGAAACACCGGGGAGCTGTTTTTT.

The V and J genes are TRBV30 and TRBJ2-7; TRBD1 aligns across 8 bases. Trimming took 2 bases from V and 6 from J; bases not matched to a gene: 12. The CDR3 runs to 15 residues. CDR1 is GTSNPN and CDR2 is SVGIG in the germline V gene (reference sequence). The CDR3 region is CAWSRSRTGQGEQYF. CDR3 coding DNA: TGTGCCTGGAGTAGAAGCCGGACAGGACAGGGCGAGCAGTACTTC.

Turning to this clone: The junction and the germline gene differ at one end; a read error may be behind it. The V call is TRBV4-1, the J call TRBJ2-5, with a possible D match to TRBD2 (6 bases). The CDR3 sequence is 16 residues long. Germline V gives CDR1 MGHRA, CDR2 YSYEKL. CDR3 sequence: CASSQAEDYRPEAQYF. DNA for the CDR3: TGCGCCAGCAGCCAAGCGGAGGACTACCGTCCAGAGGCCCAGTACTTC.

The chain has TRBV30 and TRBJ2-5, with D perhaps matching TRBD2 (7 bases). CDR1 is GTSNPN and CDR2 is SVGIG in the germline V gene (reference sequence). The V end was cut by 5 bases, the J end by 2 bases, with 21 bases between. The CDR3 is 16 amino acids. CDR3 sequence: CAWAPDRGGRQETQYF. The CDR3 DNA reads TGTGCCTGGGCCCCCGATAGGGGGGGGAGACAAGAGACCCAGTACTTC. The full variable domain, with the rest looked up from reference TRBV30 and TRBJ2-5, is SQTIHQWPATLVQPVGSPLSLECTVEGTSNPNLYWYRQAAGRGLQLLFYSVGIGQISSEVPQNLSASRPQDRQFILSSKKLLLSDSGFYLCAWAPDRGGRQETQYFGPGTRLLVL.

The chain carries TRBV19 and TRBJ1-2, with 8 bases fitting TRBD1. CDR3 length equals 15 residues. From germline, CDR1 is LNHDA and CDR2 SQIVND (reference sequence). Trimming removed 6 bases from V and 0 bases from J; junction bases left unmatched: 6. The CDR3 reads CASRATGATNYGYTF. The CDR3 DNA sequence: TGTGCCAGTAGGGCGACAGGGGCGACTAACTATGGCTACACCTTC.

The table lists this clone with a few counts. At the DNA level, this CDR3 is encoded by other sequences in the same sample as well. This chain connects TRBV5-1 to TRBJ2-5, with 7 bases identical to TRBD1. The ends lost 0 bases at V and 5 bases at J; junction bases unmatched: 4. CDR3 length equals 14 residues. Germline V CDR1 and CDR2: SGHRS, YFSETQ. CDR3 sequence (DNA): TGCGCCAGCAGCTTGGGCACAGGGGAGGAGACCCAGTACTTC. Translated, it gives CASSLGTGEETQYF.

The genes are TRBV30 and TRBJ1-1; D is unresolved. The CDR3 length is 14 residues. Germline V gene data show CDR1 as GTSNPN and CDR2 as SVGIG (reference sequence). Trimming stripped 4 bases from V and 1 base from J, with 13 bases between. CDR3 amino acids: CAWIRAAGNTEAFF. As DNA, the CDR3 is TGTGCCTGGATAAGGGCTGCGGGGAACACTGAAGCTTTCTTT.

This chain uses TRBV11-2 with TRBJ2-3; D may be TRBD2 (5 bases). This CDR3 contains 16 residues. Trimming cost V 0 bases and J 2 bases, with 12 bases left between them. CDR1 and CDR2 (germline): SGHAT, FQNNGV. CDR3: CASSLDPLAITDTQYF. In DNA form, the CDR3 reads TGTGCCAGCAGCTTAGATCCGCTAGCTATCACAGATACGCAGTATTTT.

This clone was detected once. The chain carries TRBV7-8 and TRBJ2-3; 13 nucleotides match TRBD2. V trimming: 5 bases; J trimming: 4 bases; junction bases outside the gene matches: 9. Germline V gene data show CDR1 as SGHVS and CDR2 as FQNEAQ. This CDR3 contains 17 residues. The CDR3 DNA reads as TGTGCCAGCAGCCCCCGGGGGACTAGCGGGACCCCAGATACGCAGTATTTT. The encoded protein is CASSPRGTSGTPDTQYF. Based on the CDR3 plus reference TRBV7-8 and TRBJ2-3, the full variable domain is GAGVSQSPRYKVAKRGQDVALRCDPISGHVSLFWYQQALGQGPEFLTYFQNEAQLDKSGLPSDRFFAERPEGSVSTLKIQRTQQEDSAVYLCASSPRGTSGTPDTQYFGPGTRLTVL.

The rearrangement uses TRBV19 and TRBJ2-2; 8 positions agree with TRBD1. V was clipped by 2 bases and J by 5 bases; unmatched bases: 7. Per germline, CDR1 LNHDA and CDR2 SQIVND (reference sequence). This CDR3 has 16 residues. The CDR3: CASSITQGALTGELFF. CDR3 DNA: TGTGCCAGTAGTATAACCCAGGGGGCGCTTACCGGGGAGCTGTTTTTT. Using reference TRBV19 and TRBJ2-2 for the parts outside the CDR3, the full variable domain is DGGITQSPKYLFRKEGQNVTLSCEQNLNHDAMYWYRQDPGQGLRLIYYSQIVNDFQKGDIAEGYSVSREKKESFPLTVTSAQKNPTAFYLCASSITQGALTGELFFGEGSRLTVL.

The chain uses TRBV11-2 and TRBJ2-7, with 14 bases aligning to TRBD2. Germline values: CDR1 SGHAT, CDR2 FQNNGV. The V gene end was trimmed by 5 bases and the J gene end by 5 bases; junction bases not matched to a gene: 8. CDR3 length equals 16 residues. DNA of the CDR3: TGTGCCAGCAGCATGGGACTAGCGGGAGTTCTGGACGAGCAGTACTTC. It codes for CASSMGLAGVLDEQYF.

The chain combines TRBV28 with TRBJ1-6; D unresolved. Trimming pared 6 bases from V and 1 base from J, leaving 10 bases between. The germline V gene has CDR1 MDHEN and CDR2 SYDVKM. CDR3 length: 15 amino acids. The CDR3 region has the DNA TGTGCCAGCAGCCCAGTCCAGTCCTATAATTCACCCCTCCACTTT. It encodes CASSPVQSYNSPLHF.

The chain couples TRBV11-3 to TRBJ2-3; D is perhaps TRBD1 (5 bases). CDR3 length: 14 residues. Germline CDR1 is SGHNT and CDR2 is YENEEA. V was clipped by 5 bases and J by 0 bases, with 9 bases between them. The CDR3 DNA reads TGTGCCAGCAGCATCAGGGATAGCACAGATACGCAGTATTTT. Encoded protein: CASSIRDSTDTQYF. Together with reference TRBV11-3 and TRBJ2-3, the CDR3 gives the full variable domain: EAGVVQSPRYKIIEKKQPVAFWCNPISGHNTLYWYLQNLGQGPELLIRYENEEAVDDSQLPKDRFSAERLKGVDSTLKIQPAELGDSAVYLCASSIRDSTDTQYFGPGTRLTVL.

The chain couples TRBV19 to TRBJ1-1, with D tentatively TRBD1 (5 bases). Trimming shortened V by 4 bases and J by 8 bases, and 14 bases separated the two germline ends. Germline V gene lookup returns CDR1 LNHDA and CDR2 SQIVND (reference sequence). The CDR3 has 13 residues. Written as DNA, the CDR3 is TGTGCCAGTAGTAGTGGACCCGGGGGGGAAGCTTTCTTT. Amino acids: CASSSGPGGEAFF.

The chain links TRBV4-3 to TRBJ1-4; 7 nucleotides match TRBD1. The CDR3 consists of 16 residues. CDR1 and CDR2 from the germline V gene are LGHNA and YSLEER. V dropped 4 bases and J dropped 5; count of bases not matched to a gene: 10. The CDR3 bases are TGCGCCAGCAGCCTTGTCGGTGGGACAGCAAATGAAAAACTGTTTTTT. Its translation is CASSLVGGTANEKLFF.

The chain carries TRBV7-6 and TRBJ2-2, with 9 bases matching TRBD2. V gave up 5 bases and J gave up 5 bases; unmatched junction bases: 12. The length of the CDR3 is 17 residues. Germline values: CDR1 SGHVS, CDR2 FNYEAQ. CDR3 in DNA: TGTGCCAGCAGCCCCCGCGATGGCGGGGGGGCAACCGGGGAGCTGTTTTTT. It yields the protein CASSPRDGGGATGELFF.

This clone was seen once. The chain recombines TRBV11-2 with TRBJ2-3, with TRBD2 matching over 13 bases. J lost 4 bases, V lost 0 bases, and 4 bases had no gene match. Germline CDR1 is SGHAT and CDR2 is FQNNGV. The length of the CDR3 is 17 residues. The CDR3 DNA is TGTGCCAGCAGCTTAGAGACCGGACTAGCGGGGGCAGATACGCAGTATTTT. It yields the protein CASSLETGLAGADTQYF.